Listed below are T cell receptor beta chains from one sample, sequenced in a study of CD8 T cells in Susac syndrome. TCRdb reanalysed the immunoSEQ multiplex PCR reads using MiXCR and keeps one entry per CDR3 protein. The table shows 170,000 or so distinct CDR3 sequences, with 94% occurring only once. Material: CD4+ T cells from PBMCs. These receptors were obtained from a human donor with Susac syndrome. The CDR3 runs from the conserved cysteine through the conserved F or W. D genes are given only for firm matches. The listing skips clone size in some rows; elsewhere it reads once, few, many or a size class.

clone_size	d_call	j_call	v_call	cdr3_nt	cdr3_aa
-	-	TRBJ2-5	TRBV10-3	TGTGCCATCAGGGCGGGGGAGACCCAGTACTTC	CAIRAGETQYF
-	-	TRBJ1-3	TRBV4-1	TGCGCCAGCAGGGGAGGGAGCTCTGGAAACACCATATATTTT	CASRGGSSGNTIYF
-	TRBD1	TRBJ1-1	TRBV29-1	TGCAGCGCGCGACAGGGGAGGAACACTGAAGCTTTCTTT	CSARQGRNTEAFF
-	TRBD1	TRBJ1-4	TRBV5-4	TGTGCCAGCAGCAGATCACAGGGGACATCTGAAAAACTGTTTTTT	CASSRSQGTSEKLFF
-	TRBD1	TRBJ1-2	TRBV10-3	TGTGCCATCAGTGGTATTCAGGGGGTCTATGGCTACACCTTC	CAISGIQGVYGYTF
once	TRBD1	TRBJ1-5	TRBV6-2/TRBV6-3	TGTGCCAGCAGTCAGGACAGGGTGGACGTGCCCCAGCATTTT	CASSQDRVDVPQHF
-	-	TRBJ2-4	TRBV19	TGTGCCAGTAGTATGTCCGGGGTAACCAAAAACATTCAGTACTTC	CASSMSGVTKNIQYF
-	-	TRBJ2-5	TRBV20-1	TGCAGTGCTAGTCCAGCCCAAGAGACCCAGTACTTC	CSASPAQETQYF
-	TRBD2	TRBJ2-5	TRBV3-1	TGTGCCAGCAGCCTAAGTCCTCGGACTAGCGCCTTGGAGACCCAGTACTTC	CASSLSPRTSALETQYF
-	TRBD2	TRBJ2-3	TRBV29-1	TGCAGCGTGATCCCTGCCCGGGGGGGGGTCACCAGCACAGATACGCAGTATTTT	CSVIPARGGVTSTDTQYF
-	TRBD1	TRBJ2-1	TRBV7-2	TGTGCCAGCAGCGTACGGACAGGGAGCGATGAGCAGTTCTTC	CASSVRTGSDEQFF
-	-	TRBJ2-4	TRBV15	TGTGCCACCAGCACGGGACGGAAAAACATTCAGTACTTC	CATSTGRKNIQYF
-	-	TRBJ1-1	TRBV2	TGTGCCACCGGGGGTAGATCCACTGAAGCTTTCTTT	CATGGRSTEAFF
-	TRBD1	TRBJ1-1	TRBV25-1	TGTGCCAGCAGTGAACTCCCACAGGGGACCCTGAACACTGAAGCTTTCTTT	CASSELPQGTLNTEAFF
-	-	TRBJ1-1	TRBV30	TGTGCCTGGAGTGAACAGCAGTACACTGAAGCTTTCTTT	CAWSEQQYTEAFF
-	TRBD2	TRBJ2-3	TRBV2	TGTGCCAGCAAGGTGCGGGGGAGCACAGATACGCAGTATTTT	CASKVRGSTDTQYF
-	TRBD1	TRBJ2-5	TRBV27	TGTGCCAGCAGTTTATTGGGACAGGGGTGGGAGACCCAGTACTTC	CASSLLGQGWETQYF
-	TRBD1	TRBJ2-5	TRBV7-2	TGTGCCAGCAGCGTACAGGGGGGAGAAGAGACCCAGTACTTC	CASSVQGGEETQYF
-	-	TRBJ1-6	TRBV7-9	TGTGCCAGCAGCTTAGGCCGGGACGGAAATAATTCACCCCTCCACTTT	CASSLGRDGNNSPLHF
-	TRBD2	TRBJ2-1	TRBV30	TGTGCCTGGAGTGTCGGGCTAGCGGGGGGCAATGAGCAGTTCTTC	CAWSVGLAGGNEQFF
-	-	TRBJ2-3	TRBV29-1	TGCAGCGTCGAACCATCTTCTACAGATACGCAGTATTTT	CSVEPSSTDTQYF
-	-	TRBJ2-7	TRBV9	TGTGCCAGCAGCTTAAGTTCCGGTCGGCAGTACTTC	CASSLSSGRQYF
-	TRBD1	TRBJ2-5	TRBV13	TGTGCCAGCAGCTCGGGACAGGGGGCGCGAGAGACCCAGTACTTC	CASSSGQGARETQYF
once	-	TRBJ2-7	TRBV15	TGTGCCACCGGACGGGGGAGTTACTACGAGCAGTACTTC	CATGRGSYYEQYF
-	-	TRBJ2-7	TRBV5-1	TGCGCCAGCAGCTCCCGGGAGCCATGGTTGCAGTACTTC	CASSSREPWLQYF
-	TRBD1	TRBJ2-3	TRBV11-2	TGTGCCAGCAGCCTCGGGACAGGGGGCGGAGATACGCAGTATTTT	CASSLGTGGGDTQYF
-	TRBD2	TRBJ2-1	TRBV7-2	TGTGCCAGCAGCCCCTTCGCGGGGGGGGAAAATGAGCAGTTCTTC	CASSPFAGGENEQFF
-	-	TRBJ1-6	TRBV7-9	TGTGCCAGCAGCTCTTCTCCTACAGGCGATAATTCACCCCTCCACTTT	CASSSSPTGDNSPLHF
-	TRBD1	TRBJ2-2	TRBV5-1	TGCGCCAGCAGCCTCGGGACAGGATATTCAGACTGGAACACCGGGGAGCTGTTTTTT	CASSLGTGYSDWNTGELFF
once	TRBD1	TRBJ1-2	TRBV7-9	TGTGCCAGCAGCTATCAGGGGGCTGTTGGGTATGGCTACACCTTC	CASSYQGAVGYGYTF